The 10 T cell receptor beta chains listed next were all sequenced from one sample in a study of T cells after yellow fever vaccination (dated by TCRdb to about 2019). In light of the paper, this sample's treatment or condition label describes: live attenuated yellow fever vaccine strain. The library relied on 5' RACE. Sequencing used an Illumina HiSeq 2500. TCRdb reanalyzed the raw reads on its own, using fastp at Q25 for trimming and MiXCR for clone calling, and kept in-frame beta chains. Each record represents a unique CDR3 protein, reported with the most common genes and DNA among its rows. The sample includes just under 600,000 distinct CDR3 sequences, with roughly 13% observed a single time. Jointly, the top ten make up 11% to 15% of the sample. The source material was PBMCs, sampled on the day of the yellow fever booster vaccination. The source is a man aged 25 to 40 who received the YFV17D yellow fever vaccine.

This clonotype was observed a few times. The chain couples TRBV2 to TRBJ2-2; 10 bases agree with TRBD2. V shed 4 bases, J shed 7 bases, and the junction held 9 bases outside the gene matches. This CDR3 region has 16 residues. Germline CDR1 and CDR2: SNHLY and FYNNEI. The CDR3 region is CASSAQLAGMVGELFF. For the CDR3, the DNA is TGTGCCAGCAGTGCCCAACTAGCGGGAATGGTCGGGGAGCTGTTTTTT.

This clonotype was found a few times. V and J are TRBV20-1 and TRBJ2-4; D gene ambiguous. The CDR3 sequence is 10 residues long. Trimming pared 5 bases from V and 10 bases from J, leaving 9 bases between. Germline V CDR1 and CDR2: DFQATT, SNEGSKA (reference sequence). The CDR3 sequence is CSAPLPIQYF. In DNA, the CDR3 is TGCAGTGCTCCGCTGCCGATTCAGTACTTC.

This clonotype was seen only a few times. J is TRBJ2-7 and V is TRBV20-1; 13 bases fit TRBD2. The ends lost 1 base at V and 0 bases at J; junction bases unmatched: 6. This CDR3 has 17 amino acids. CDR1 is DFQATT and CDR2 is SNEGSKA in the germline V gene (reference sequence). The CDR3 nucleotides are TGCAGTGCTAGAGCGTTAACTAGCGGGAGGGCCTCCTACGAGCAGTACTTC. The encoded protein is CSARALTSGRASYEQYF.

This clonotype was counted many times. This sequence joins TRBV5-8 and TRBJ2-5; tentatively, D is TRBD1 (6 bases). The germline V gene encodes CDR1 SGHTS and CDR2 YDEGEE. The CDR3 runs to 13 residues. The V and J ends lost 5 bases and 1 base respectively, with 9 bases between them. The CDR3 loop reads CASRRTAQETQYF. The DNA for the CDR3 is TGTGCCAGCAGGAGGACAGCCCAAGAGACCCAGTACTTC.

In its sample, this clonotype was seen a few times. The CDR3 region has the DNA TGTGCCAGCAGCCAAGGCAATAACGCTGAAGCTTTCTTT. Its translation is CASSQGNNAEAFF. The rearrangement joins TRBV3-1 to TRBJ1-1, with D uncertain. In germline, CDR1 is LGHDT, CDR2 YNNKEL (reference sequence). This CDR3 is built from 13 residues. V was trimmed by 1 base and J by 6 bases, leaving 9 bases between them.

As DNA, the CDR3 is TGTGCCAGCAGTGAAGGGGGCGATTATGGCTACACCTTC. As protein: CASSEGGDYGYTF. The rearrangement uses TRBV28 and TRBJ1-2; the match to TRBD1 covers 7 bases. With 5 bases clipped from V and 5 bases from J, the junction kept 5 bases outside the gene matches. The CDR3 contains 13 residues. The germline gives CDR1 MDHEN, CDR2 SYDVKM.

The DNA of the CDR3 is TGTGCCAGCAGTTTAATACTACTAGCGGGAAGGGGGTCCTACAATGAGCAGTTCTTC. It is translated as CASSLILLAGRGSYNEQFF. The chain employs TRBV12-3 or TRBV12-4 and TRBJ2-1; 10 bases fit TRBD2. With 2 bases clipped from V and 1 base from J, the junction kept 11 bases outside the gene matches. The CDR3 extends over 19 amino acids.

The J gene is TRBJ2-6, the V gene TRBV20-1; TRBD1 matches at 9 bases. Germline V gene data show CDR1 as DFQATT and CDR2 as SNEGSKA (reference sequence). This CDR3 contains 17 residues. Trimming at V came to 2 bases and at J to 4 bases, leaving 9 bases not matched to a gene. In DNA form, the CDR3 reads TGCAGTGCTAGATTGGGACAGGGAGTGGGGGGGGCCAACGTCCTGACTTTC. It encodes CSARLGQGVGGANVLTF.

V is TRBV2 and J is TRBJ2-3, with D uncertain. The CDR3 spans 13 residues. Germline values: CDR1 SNHLY, CDR2 FYNNEI. V was pared by 8 bases and J by 5 bases, with 14 bases between. CDR3 DNA sequence: TGTGCCAGCCGTAGCCTCTCCCGAGATACGCAGTATTTT. Its protein product is CASRSLSRDTQYF.

V usage is TRBV5-1 and J usage is TRBJ2-7; TRBD1 matches at 8 bases. The ends lost 4 bases at V and 7 bases at J; junction bases unmatched: 7. The germline CDR1 and CDR2 sequences are SGHRS and YFSETQ. CDR3 length: 13 amino acids. In DNA, the CDR3 is TGCGCCAGCAGCCCGATCGACAGGGGTGAGCAGTACTTC. Amino acids: CASSPIDRGEQYF.